These 11 T cell receptor beta chains were all obtained from the same sample, sequenced in a study of blood T cell repertoires in COVID-19. Profiled with immunoSEQ multiplex PCR; TCRdb holds only in-frame clones, not every one. This table has about half a million clones, 80% to 90% appearing once. The sample comprised peripheral blood. These receptors were taken from a human donor in a cohort sampled during active COVID-19.

The chain combines TRBV5-1 with TRBJ2-7, with 9 bases that match TRBD2. The CDR3 consists of 14 residues. The trim removed 6 bases at V and 2 bases at J, leaving 6 bases unmatched. The germline V gene has CDR1 SGHRS and CDR2 YFSETQ. The CDR3, as DNA: TGCGCCAGCAACTGGCTAGCGGGAACCTACGAGCAGTACTTC. Translating gives CASNWLAGTYEQYF.

The chain recombines TRBV7-3 with TRBJ1-3; D is unresolved. This CDR3 has 14 amino acids. CDR1 SGHTA and CDR2 FQGTGA come from the germline V gene. The ends were cut back, 5 bases at V and 0 bases at J, with 8 bases in the middle. The chain's CDR3 is CASSPRDSGNTIYF. In nucleotides, the CDR3 is TGTGCCAGCAGCCCACGAGACTCTGGAAACACCATATATTTT.

V is TRBV19 and J is TRBJ1-1, with 11 bases that match TRBD1. V trimming: 5 bases; J trimming: 4 bases; junction bases outside the gene matches: 6. This CDR3 is built from 15 residues. Per germline, CDR1 LNHDA and CDR2 SQIVND (reference sequence). The CDR3 region is CASSSGTGGGTEAFF. In DNA, the CDR3 is TGTGCCAGTAGTTCTGGGACAGGGGGGGGCACTGAAGCTTTCTTT.

This sequence joins TRBV7-2 and TRBJ2-1; D gene unclear. The CDR3 covers 13 residues. CDR1 is SGHTA, CDR2 FQGNSA, per germline. With 5 bases removed from V and 3 bases from J, the gap between germline ends came to 8 bases. The CDR3 DNA follows: TGTGCCAGCAGCGCCGACTTCTACAATGAGCAGTTCTTC. It translates to CASSADFYNEQFF.

The table lists this clone with a few counts. The chain recombines TRBV3-1 (or the pseudogene TRBV3-2) with TRBJ2-1; TRBD2 matches 8 bases. J gave up 0 bases and V 0 bases, and 16 bases lay outside the gene matches. Germline V lookup: CDR1 LGHDT, CDR2 YNNKEL (reference sequence). This CDR3 spans 21 amino acids. In nucleotides, the CDR3 is TGTGCCAGCAGCCAAGATCCTACGGGCGGGAGGACGATACGCTCCTACAATGAGCAGTTCTTC. It codes for CASSQDPTGGRTIRSYNEQFF.

CDR3 DNA: TGTGCCAGCAGTTTGGGACTCTACGAGCAGTACTTC. Protein sequence: CASSLGLYEQYF. This rearrangement joins TRBV28 to TRBJ2-7; a weak D match, TRBD2 (6 bases). The CDR3 runs to 12 residues. CDR1 MDHEN and CDR2 SYDVKM come from the germline V gene. Trimming took 3 bases from V and 3 from J, leaving 6 bases between them.

The V and J genes are TRBV28 and TRBJ2-7, with TRBD1 matching 10 bases. CDR1 MDHEN and CDR2 SYDVKM come from the germline V gene. V lost 6 bases and J lost 7; bases outside the gene matches: 6. The CDR3 contains 13 residues. CDR3 sequence reads: CASRTGGKGEQYF. The CDR3, as DNA: TGTGCCAGCAGGACAGGGGGCAAAGGGGAGCAGTACTTC.

V is TRBV15 and J is TRBJ2-1; D may be TRBD2 (6 bases). Looked up from germline, CDR1 is LNHNV and CDR2 is YYDKDF (reference sequence). CDR3 size: 15 residues. V was pared by 3 bases and J by 4 bases, with 13 bases between. The CDR3 bases are TGTGCCACCAGCAGGGCTAGGGACTCTTACAATGAGCAGTTCTTC. Translated: CATSRARDSYNEQFF.

V is TRBV7-2 and J is TRBJ1-2, with D possibly TRBD1 on 5 matching bases. CDR1 SGHTA and CDR2 FQGNSA come from the germline V gene. Deletions cut 3 bases from V and 5 bases from J, with 16 bases between. This CDR3 region has 15 residues. This chain's CDR3 is CASSLGNAGPYGYTF. Written as DNA, the CDR3 is TGTGCCAGCAGCTTGGGAAATGCAGGGCCGTATGGCTACACCTTC.

The chain combines TRBV5-4 with TRBJ1-1; 11 bases match TRBD1. Germline V gene sequence: CDR1 SGHNT, CDR2 YYREEE (reference sequence). The CDR3 is 17 residues long. Trimming cost V 3 bases and J 2 bases; bases outside gene matches: 9. CDR3 protein: CASSSGGQGAGNTEAFF. In DNA form, the CDR3 reads TGTGCCAGCAGCTCTGGAGGACAGGGGGCCGGTAACACTGAAGCTTTCTTT.

The gene calls are TRBV9 and TRBJ2-3; D is perhaps TRBD1 (8 bases). Germline V CDR1 and CDR2: SGDLS, YYNGEE. The CDR3 covers 21 residues. Trimming shortened V by 3 bases and J by 2 bases, and 31 bases separated the two germline ends. The CDR3 here is CASSAWDRSLLAIPSTDTQYF. Here the CDR3 DNA reads TGTGCCAGCAGCGCGTGGGACAGGAGCTTACTAGCGATTCCCTCCACAGATACGCAGTATTTT.